This record looks at one T cell receptor (beta chain) sequence and its context. Sequenced by immunoSEQ multiplex PCR; TCRdb stores in-frame clones only, minus some. The data contain about 310,000 clones, around 89% of them seen just once; the ten biggest clones take up roughly a tenth. The record originates from a study of blood T cell repertoires in COVID-19. Turning to the study itself: Samples of COVID-19 (acute and convalescent) were obtained from the United States, Italy and Spain.

Sequenced: PBMCs or T cells enriched from blood (not recorded which). The clonotype comes from a woman aged 40 to 49 who had recovered from COVID-19.

As DNA, the CDR3 is TGTGCCAGTAGTCCCTCCGAGGAGACCCAGTACTTC. It specifies CASSPSEETQYF. The chain combines TRBV19 with TRBJ2-5, with unresolved D. This CDR3 has 12 amino acids. CDR1 is LNHDA, CDR2 SQIVND, per germline (reference sequence). V gave up 5 bases and J gave up 5 bases, with 9 bases separating them.